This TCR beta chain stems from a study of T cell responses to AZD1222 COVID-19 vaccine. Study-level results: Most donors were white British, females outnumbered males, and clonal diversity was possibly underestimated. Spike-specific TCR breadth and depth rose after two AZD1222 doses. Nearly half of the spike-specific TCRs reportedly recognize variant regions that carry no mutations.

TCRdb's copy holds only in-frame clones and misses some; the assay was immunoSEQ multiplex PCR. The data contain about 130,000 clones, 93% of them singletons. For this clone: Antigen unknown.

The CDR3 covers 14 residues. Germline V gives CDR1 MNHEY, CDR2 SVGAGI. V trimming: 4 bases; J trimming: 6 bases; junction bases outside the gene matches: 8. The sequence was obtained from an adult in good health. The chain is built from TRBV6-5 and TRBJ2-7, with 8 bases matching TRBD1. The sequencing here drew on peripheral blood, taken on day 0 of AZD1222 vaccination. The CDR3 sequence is CASSSWGQDGEQYF. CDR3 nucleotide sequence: TGTGCCAGCAGTTCCTGGGGACAGGATGGCGAGCAGTACTTC.